These T cell receptor beta chains were read from a single sample in a study of cytomegalovirus exposure and HLA in healthy donors. TCRdb's copy holds only in-frame clones and misses some; the assay was immunoSEQ multiplex PCR. Among about 120,000 clones, around 87% were seen once, and the ten largest hold more than 1.5%. The sequenced sample consisted of PBMCs. All receptors come from a man aged 40-55 years in good health and CMV-seronegative. Each CDR3 is given with its conserved first and last residue. The D gene is left open where the match is weak. Clone size, where shown, is once, few, many, or a class for clones that have expanded.

J | D | V | size | DNA | CDR3
TRBJ1-3 | - | TRBV5-1 | - | TGCGCCAGCAGCGTCACACAGGGCTCTGGAAACACCATATATTTT | CASSVTQGSGNTIYF
TRBJ1-1 | - | TRBV7-2 | - | TGTGCCAGCAGCTTCGCGCAGGACACTGAAGCTTTCTTT | CASSFAQDTEAFF
TRBJ1-1 | TRBD1 | TRBV10-2 | - | TGCGCCAGCAGTTGGGACAGGGCGGGCACTGAAGCTTTCTTT | CASSWDRAGTEAFF
TRBJ2-1 | - | TRBV5-6 | few | TGTGCCAGCAGCTTGGGGGACTGGGAGAGGGCGTATGAGCAGTTCTTC | CASSLGDWERAYEQFF
TRBJ1-2 | TRBD1 | TRBV29-1 | once | TGCAGCGTGGTGCGACAGGGCCCCAACTATGGCTACACCTTC | CSVVRQGPNYGYTF
TRBJ1-6 | - | TRBV28 | - | TGTGCCAGCAGACTTATCGGACACGAAGGTTCACCCCTCCACTTT | CASRLIGHEGSPLHF
TRBJ2-1 | - | TRBV6-1 | - | TGTGCCAGCAGTCCCGGGTGGCGGTCCAATGAGCAGTTCTTC | CASSPGWRSNEQFF
TRBJ2-6 | - | TRBV15 | - | TGTGCCACCAGCAGAGACAACCGGGGGGCCCCATTGGCCAACGTCCTGACTTTC | CATSRDNRGAPLANVLTF
TRBJ2-3 | - | TRBV4-3 | few | TGCGCCAGCAGCCAAGATCTCGCGGGGCTCACAGATACGCAGTATTTT | CASSQDLAGLTDTQYF
TRBJ2-5 | - | TRBV7-7 | - | TGTGCCAGCAGCGGGGACACCCAAGAGACCCAGTACTTC | CASSGDTQETQYF
TRBJ1-1 | TRBD1 | TRBV4-2 | - | TGTGCCAGCAGCCAAGGAGACAGGGGGAACACTGAAGCTTTCTTT | CASSQGDRGNTEAFF
TRBJ1-5 | TRBD1 | TRBV6-1 | - | TGTGCCAGCAGTGATCCGGACAGGGGGCATCAGCCCCAGCATTTT | CASSDPDRGHQPQHF
TRBJ2-5 | TRBD2 | TRBV15 | - | TGTGCCACCAGCCCCCGGGGGGGCCAAGAGACCCAGTACTTC | CATSPRGGQETQYF
TRBJ2-2 | - | TRBV9 | - | TGTGCCAGCAGCTTCCTGACAGACACCGGGGAGCTGTTTTTT | CASSFLTDTGELFF
TRBJ1-1 | - | TRBV30 | few | TGTGCCTGGGCTTCTCGGGGCACTGAAGCTTTCTTT | CAWASRGTEAFF
TRBJ2-2 | - | TRBV7-6 | - | TGTGCCAGCAGCTTGCAGATAGGGGCGAACACCGGGGAGCTGTTTTTT | CASSLQIGANTGELFF
TRBJ2-1 | TRBD1 | TRBV28 | - | TGTGCCATCTTCGACAGGGGGACCTACAATGAGCAGTTCTTC | CAIFDRGTYNEQFF
TRBJ2-7 | - | TRBV5-1 | - | TGCGCCAGCAGCTTGCCAGATTACAACGAGCAGTACTTC | CASSLPDYNEQYF
TRBJ2-1 | - | TRBV6-5 | - | TGTGCCAGCAGGTATTCTGCTACAGGCTACAATGAGCAGTTCTTC | CASRYSATGYNEQFF
TRBJ1-5 | - | TRBV19 | - | TGTGCCAGTAAATCCGGCAATCAGCCCCAGCATTTT | CASKSGNQPQHF
TRBJ2-5 | - | TRBV2 | - | TGTGCCAGCAGTGAACCTGAGTGGTTAGAGACCCAGTACTTC | CASSEPEWLETQYF
TRBJ2-2 | TRBD1 | TRBV5-1 | - | TGCGCCAGCAGCCCGAGGACAGGGCCCACCGGGGAGCTGTTTTTT | CASSPRTGPTGELFF
TRBJ2-2 | - | TRBV5-4 | - | TGTGCCAGCAGCTTGGCTACAGCGAACACCGGGGAGCTGTTTTTT | CASSLATANTGELFF
TRBJ1-6 | - | TRBV6-6 | once | TGTGCCAGCAGTTACGAGGGTACGAATTCACCCCTCCACTTT | CASSYEGTNSPLHF
TRBJ1-6 | TRBD1 | TRBV5-1 | - | TGCGCCAGCAGCCCAGGTCGTGGGACAGGGAGTGGTTCACCCCTCCACTTT | CASSPGRGTGSGSPLHF
TRBJ1-5 | - | TRBV5-1 | - | TGCGCCAGCAGCCGGGAGGGGATGGGCAATCAGCCCCAGCATTTT | CASSREGMGNQPQHF
TRBJ1-4 | TRBD1 | TRBV5-1 | once | TGCGCCAGCAGCTTGACTCCGGGACAGGGGGCTGAAAAACTGTTTTTT | CASSLTPGQGAEKLFF
TRBJ1-2 | - | TRBV7-2 | - | TGTGCCAGCAGCAACGGAGATGGAGGGGGCTACACCTTC | CASSNGDGGGYTF
TRBJ1-2 | TRBD1 | TRBV11-1 | - | TGTGCCAGCAGCCAGGGACAGACTCTCTATGGCTACACCTTC | CASSQGQTLYGYTF
TRBJ1-6 | - | TRBV27 | - | TGTGCCAGCAGGACAGCGAGCTCCTATAATTCACCCCTCCACTTT | CASRTASSYNSPLHF
TRBJ2-7 | - | TRBV5-5 | few | TGTGCCAGCACCTCAGGGGCCTACGAGCAGTACTTC | CASTSGAYEQYF
TRBJ1-2 | - | TRBV6-5 | - | TGTGCCAGCAGCGTCAGCGGAGCTAACTATGGCTACACCTTC | CASSVSGANYGYTF
TRBJ1-5 | TRBD1 | TRBV5-6 | - | TGTGCCAGCAGGCGCAGGGGGCGCGAATATAGCAATCAGCCCCAGCATTTT | CASRRRGREYSNQPQHF
TRBJ2-7 | TRBD2 | TRBV5-4 | - | TGTGCCAGCAGCTTAGCGGGGGGGCGCGAGCAGTACTTC | CASSLAGGREQYF
TRBJ2-7 | - | TRBV9 | once | TGTGCCAGCAGCGAAGGACAGAGCTCCTACGAGCAGTACTTC | CASSEGQSSYEQYF
TRBJ1-6 | TRBD1 | TRBV5-1 | - | TGCGCCAGCAGCTTGGGGGGGCCAGGGGGCGATTCACCCCTCCACTTT | CASSLGGPGGDSPLHF
TRBJ2-7 | - | TRBV10-3 | - | TGTGCCATCAGTCAAACCTATGACAGGACCGAGCAGTACTTC | CAISQTYDRTEQYF
TRBJ1-5 | - | TRBV6-1 | - | TGTGCCAGCAGTGAAGTAATCCTTAACAGCTATAGCAATCAGCCCCAGCATTTT | CASSEVILNSYSNQPQHF
TRBJ2-3 | TRBD1 | TRBV6-1 | - | TGTGCCAGCAGTGAAGTTCGGACAGGTGTAGATACGCAGTATTTT | CASSEVRTGVDTQYF
TRBJ1-2 | - | TRBV4-1 | - | TGCGCCAGCAGCCAGGCCGGGTTCTATGGCTACACCTTC | CASSQAGFYGYTF
TRBJ2-1 | TRBD2 | TRBV29-1 | - | TGCAGCGTTTTTTTGCGGGGGGGCAATGAGCAGTTCTTC | CSVFLRGGNEQFF
TRBJ2-7 | - | TRBV6-6 | - | TGTGCCAGCAGTCCTCCCGGGCAGGGGAGCTACGAGCAGTACTTC | CASSPPGQGSYEQYF
TRBJ1-1 | - | TRBV4-2 | - | TGTGCCAGCAGCCAAGATTGGGCTAACACTGAAGCTTTCTTT | CASSQDWANTEAFF
TRBJ2-3 | - | TRBV30 | - | TGTGCCTGGTATGTTGGGCGGGGACGCACAGATACGCAGTATTTT | CAWYVGRGRTDTQYF
TRBJ2-1 | - | TRBV28 | - | TGTGCCAGCCATGTTCAGGGAGGTGAGCAGTTCTTC | CASHVQGGEQFF
TRBJ2-5 | TRBD1 | TRBV7-9 | - | TGTGCCAGCAGCTTACTCTGGACAGGGGTTAGAGAAGAGACCCAGTACTTC | CASSLLWTGVREETQYF
TRBJ1-1 | - | TRBV5-5 | - | TGTGCCAGCAGCTCCCGACTGGGAGCGAACACTGAAGCTTTCTTT | CASSSRLGANTEAFF
TRBJ1-2 | - | TRBV19 | - | TGTGCCAGTAGTATAGAAGCGGGCTACTATGGCTACACCTTC | CASSIEAGYYGYTF
TRBJ2-7 | TRBD2 | TRBV10-2 | - | TGCGCCAGCAGGGCAATCGCCGGGACTAGCAGTAACTACGAGCAGTACTTC | CASRAIAGTSSNYEQYF
TRBJ1-4 | TRBD1 | TRBV5-6 | - | TGTGCCAGCAGCTTAACAGGGGGCGAAACTAATGAAAAACTGTTTTTT | CASSLTGGETNEKLFF
TRBJ1-2 | TRBD1 | TRBV5-8 | - | TGTGCCAGCAGCTTGGGACAGGGGATCGGTGGCTACACCTTC | CASSLGQGIGGYTF
TRBJ1-1 | TRBD1 | TRBV5-4 | once | TGTGCCAGCAGCCTCACAGGGGGCGCTGAAGCTTTCTTT | CASSLTGGAEAFF
TRBJ2-5 | TRBD2 | TRBV9 | - | TGTGCCAGCAGTCCATTAGCGGGGTCCTATGGGGGACAAGAGACCCAGTACTTC | CASSPLAGSYGGQETQYF
TRBJ2-2 | - | TRBV2 | few | TGTGCCAGCAGTGAAGGCCGGGGGGAGCTGTTTTTT | CASSEGRGELFF
TRBJ2-3 | - | TRBV4-1 | - | TGCGCCAGCAGCCAAGTTCAGAATGTAGATACGCAGTATTTT | CASSQVQNVDTQYF